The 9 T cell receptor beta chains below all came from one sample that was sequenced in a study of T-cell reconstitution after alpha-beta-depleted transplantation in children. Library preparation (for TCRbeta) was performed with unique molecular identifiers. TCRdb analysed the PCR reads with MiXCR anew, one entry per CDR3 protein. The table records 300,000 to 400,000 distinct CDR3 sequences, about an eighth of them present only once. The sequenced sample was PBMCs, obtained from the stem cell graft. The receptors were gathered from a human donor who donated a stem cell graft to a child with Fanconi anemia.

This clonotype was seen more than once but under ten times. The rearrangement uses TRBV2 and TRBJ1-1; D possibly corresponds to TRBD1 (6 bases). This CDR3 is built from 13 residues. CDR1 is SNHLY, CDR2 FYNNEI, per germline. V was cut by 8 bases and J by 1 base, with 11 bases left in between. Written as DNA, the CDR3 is TGTGCCAGCGTAGAACAGGGGAACACTGAAGCTTTCTTT. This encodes CASVEQGNTEAFF.

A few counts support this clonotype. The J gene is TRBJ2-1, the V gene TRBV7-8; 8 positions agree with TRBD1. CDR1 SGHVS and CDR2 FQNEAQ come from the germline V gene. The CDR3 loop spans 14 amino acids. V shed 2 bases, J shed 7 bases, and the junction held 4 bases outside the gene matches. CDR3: CASSLQQGANEQFF. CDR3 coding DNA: TGTGCCAGCAGCTTACAGCAGGGGGCTAATGAGCAGTTCTTC.

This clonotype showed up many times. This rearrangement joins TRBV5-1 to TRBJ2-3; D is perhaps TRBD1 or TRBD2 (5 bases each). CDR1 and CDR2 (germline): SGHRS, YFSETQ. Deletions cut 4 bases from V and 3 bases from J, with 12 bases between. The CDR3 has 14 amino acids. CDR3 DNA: TGCGCCAGCAGCCGGCGAGGGGAGACAGATACGCAGTATTTT. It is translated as CASSRRGETDTQYF. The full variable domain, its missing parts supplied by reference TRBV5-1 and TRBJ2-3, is KAGVTQTPRYLIKTRGQQVTLSCSPISGHRSVSWYQQTPGQGLQFLFEYFSETQRNKGNFPGRFSGRQFSNSRSEMNVSTLELGDSALYLCASSRRGETDTQYFGPGTRLTVL.

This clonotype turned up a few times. The CDR3 DNA reads as TGTGCCAGCAGCGCGCGGGGGTTAGGGTCGGGTGGCTACACCTTC. Translating gives CASSARGLGSGGYTF. This chain links TRBV9 with TRBJ1-2, with D tentatively TRBD1 (5 bases). The CDR3 is 15 amino acids. CDR1 is SGDLS, CDR2 YYNGEE, per germline. V lost 3 bases, J lost 7 bases, and 19 bases lay in between.

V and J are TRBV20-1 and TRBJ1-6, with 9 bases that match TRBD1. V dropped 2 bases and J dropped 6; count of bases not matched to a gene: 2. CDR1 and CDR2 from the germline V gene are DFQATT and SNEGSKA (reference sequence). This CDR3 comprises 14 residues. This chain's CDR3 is CSARMTGGNSPLHF. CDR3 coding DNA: TGCAGTGCTAGAATGACAGGGGGTAATTCACCCCTCCACTTT.

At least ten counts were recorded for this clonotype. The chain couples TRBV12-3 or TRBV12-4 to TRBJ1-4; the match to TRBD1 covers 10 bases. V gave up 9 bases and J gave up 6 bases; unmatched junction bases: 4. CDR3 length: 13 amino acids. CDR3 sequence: CASGQGVDEKLFF. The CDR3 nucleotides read TGTGCCAGTGGACAGGGGGTCGATGAAAAACTGTTTTTT.

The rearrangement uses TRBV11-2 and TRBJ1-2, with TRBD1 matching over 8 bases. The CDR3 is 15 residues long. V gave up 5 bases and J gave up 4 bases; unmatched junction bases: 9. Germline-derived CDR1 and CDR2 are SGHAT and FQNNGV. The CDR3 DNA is TGTGCCAGCAGCATCCCCGGACAGGGACTCTATGGCTACACCTTC. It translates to CASSIPGQGLYGYTF.

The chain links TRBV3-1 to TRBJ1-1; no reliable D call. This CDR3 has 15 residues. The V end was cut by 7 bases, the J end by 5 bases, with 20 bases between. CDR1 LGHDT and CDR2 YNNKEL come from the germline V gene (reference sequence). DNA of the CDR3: TGTGCCAGCACCTCCACACGCGTTGGTAATACTGAAGCTTTCTTT. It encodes CASTSTRVGNTEAFF.

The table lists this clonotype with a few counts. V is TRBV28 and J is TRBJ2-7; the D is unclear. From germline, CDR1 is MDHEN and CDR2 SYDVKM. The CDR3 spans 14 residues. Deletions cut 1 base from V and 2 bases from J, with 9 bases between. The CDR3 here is CASSLSGGTYEQYF. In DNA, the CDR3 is TGTGCCAGCAGTTTATCGGGTGGGACCTACGAGCAGTACTTC. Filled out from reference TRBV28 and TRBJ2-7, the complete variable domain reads DVKVTQSSRYLVKRTGEKVFLECVQDMDHENMFWYRQDPGLGLRLIYFSYDVKMKEKGDIPEGYSVSREKKERFSLILESASTNQTSMYLCASSLSGGTYEQYFGPGTRLTVT.